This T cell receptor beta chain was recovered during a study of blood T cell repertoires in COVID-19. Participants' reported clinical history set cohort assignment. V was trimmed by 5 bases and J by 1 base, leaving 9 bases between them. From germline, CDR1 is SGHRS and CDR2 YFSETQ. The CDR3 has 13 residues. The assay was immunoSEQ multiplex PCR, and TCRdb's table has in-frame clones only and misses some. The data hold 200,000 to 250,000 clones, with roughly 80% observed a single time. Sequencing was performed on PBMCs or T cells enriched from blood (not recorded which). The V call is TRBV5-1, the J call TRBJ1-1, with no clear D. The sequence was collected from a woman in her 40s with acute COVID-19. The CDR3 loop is CASSRGPNTEAFF. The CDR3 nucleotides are TGCGCCAGCAGTCGCGGCCCGAACACTGAAGCTTTCTTT.